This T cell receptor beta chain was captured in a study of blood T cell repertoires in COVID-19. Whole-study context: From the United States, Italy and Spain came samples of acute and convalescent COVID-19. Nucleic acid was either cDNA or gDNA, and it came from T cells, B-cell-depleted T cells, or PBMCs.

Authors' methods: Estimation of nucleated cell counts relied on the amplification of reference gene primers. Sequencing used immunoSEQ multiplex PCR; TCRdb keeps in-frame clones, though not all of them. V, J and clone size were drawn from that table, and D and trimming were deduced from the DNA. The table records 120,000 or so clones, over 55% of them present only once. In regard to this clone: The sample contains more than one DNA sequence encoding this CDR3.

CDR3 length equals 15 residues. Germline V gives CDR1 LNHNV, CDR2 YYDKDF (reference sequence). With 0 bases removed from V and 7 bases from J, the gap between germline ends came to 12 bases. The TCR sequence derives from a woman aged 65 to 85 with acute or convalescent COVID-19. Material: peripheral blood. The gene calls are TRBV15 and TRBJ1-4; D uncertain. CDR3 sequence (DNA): TGTGCCACCAGCAGAGATCGACTTACGGGTGAAAAACTGTTTTTT. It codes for CATSRDRLTGEKLFF.